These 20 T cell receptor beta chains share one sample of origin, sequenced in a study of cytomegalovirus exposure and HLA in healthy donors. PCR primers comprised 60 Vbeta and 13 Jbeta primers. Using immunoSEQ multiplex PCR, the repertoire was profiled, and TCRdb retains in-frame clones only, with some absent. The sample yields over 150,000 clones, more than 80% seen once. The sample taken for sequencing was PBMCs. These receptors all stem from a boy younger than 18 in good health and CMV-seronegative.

DNA for the CDR3: TGTGCCAGCAGCTTGGGGACAGGGGTCTATGGCTACACCTTC. It codes for CASSLGTGVYGYTF. V gene TRBV5-6 combines with J gene TRBJ1-2; 9 bases fit TRBD1. The CDR3 is 14 residues long. Germline V gene data show CDR1 as SGHDT and CDR2 as YYEEEE. Germline trimming cut 0 bases from V and 4 bases from J; bases unmatched to any gene: 1.

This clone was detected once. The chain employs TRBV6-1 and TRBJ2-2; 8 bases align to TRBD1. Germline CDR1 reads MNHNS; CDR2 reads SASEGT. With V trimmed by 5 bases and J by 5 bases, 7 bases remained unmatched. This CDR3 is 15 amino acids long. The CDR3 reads CASSSWTGRTGELFF. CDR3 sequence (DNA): TGTGCCAGCAGTTCTTGGACAGGGAGGACCGGGGAGCTGTTTTTT.

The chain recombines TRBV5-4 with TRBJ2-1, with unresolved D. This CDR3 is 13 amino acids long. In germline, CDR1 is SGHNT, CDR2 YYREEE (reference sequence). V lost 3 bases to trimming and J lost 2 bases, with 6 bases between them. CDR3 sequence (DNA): TGTGCCAGCAGCTCCGAGACCTACAATGAGCAGTTCTTC. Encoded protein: CASSSETYNEQFF.

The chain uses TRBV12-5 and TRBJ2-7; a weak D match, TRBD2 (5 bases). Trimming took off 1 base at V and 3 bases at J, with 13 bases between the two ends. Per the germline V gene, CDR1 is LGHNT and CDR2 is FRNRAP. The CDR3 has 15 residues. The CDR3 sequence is CASGLDVDSYYEQYF. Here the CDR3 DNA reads TGTGCTAGTGGTTTGGATGTGGACTCGTACTACGAGCAGTACTTC.

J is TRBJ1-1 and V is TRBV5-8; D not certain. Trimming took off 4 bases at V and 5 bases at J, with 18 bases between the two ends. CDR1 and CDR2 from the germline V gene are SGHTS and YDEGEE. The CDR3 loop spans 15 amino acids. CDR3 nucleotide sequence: TGTGCCAGCAGCGTACGCCATGGAGGGCGGACTGAAGCTTTCTTT. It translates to CASSVRHGGRTEAFF.

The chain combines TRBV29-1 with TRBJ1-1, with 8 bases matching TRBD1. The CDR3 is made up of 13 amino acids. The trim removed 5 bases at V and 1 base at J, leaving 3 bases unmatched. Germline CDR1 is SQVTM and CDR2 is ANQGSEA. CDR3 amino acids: CSVQQGANTEAFF. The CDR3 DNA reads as TGCAGCGTTCAGCAGGGGGCGAACACTGAAGCTTTCTTT.

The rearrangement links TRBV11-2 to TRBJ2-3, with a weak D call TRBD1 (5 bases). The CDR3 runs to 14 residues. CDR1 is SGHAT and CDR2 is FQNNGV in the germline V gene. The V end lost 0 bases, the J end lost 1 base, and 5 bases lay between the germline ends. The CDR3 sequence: CASSLDRGTDTQYF. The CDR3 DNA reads TGTGCCAGCAGCTTAGACAGGGGCACAGATACGCAGTATTTT.

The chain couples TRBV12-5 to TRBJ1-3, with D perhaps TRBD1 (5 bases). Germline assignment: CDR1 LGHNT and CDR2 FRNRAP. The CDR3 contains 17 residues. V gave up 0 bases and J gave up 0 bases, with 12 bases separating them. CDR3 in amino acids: CASGLVAIRGSGNTIYF. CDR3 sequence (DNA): TGTGCTAGTGGTTTGGTAGCAATAAGGGGCTCTGGAAACACCATATATTTT.

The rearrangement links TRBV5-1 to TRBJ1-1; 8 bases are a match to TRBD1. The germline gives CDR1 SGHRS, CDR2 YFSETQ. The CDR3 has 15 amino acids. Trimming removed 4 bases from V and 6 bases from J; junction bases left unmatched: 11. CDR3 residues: CASSVPTGTGSEAFF. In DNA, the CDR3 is TGCGCCAGCAGCGTGCCCACCGGGACAGGCTCTGAAGCTTTCTTT.

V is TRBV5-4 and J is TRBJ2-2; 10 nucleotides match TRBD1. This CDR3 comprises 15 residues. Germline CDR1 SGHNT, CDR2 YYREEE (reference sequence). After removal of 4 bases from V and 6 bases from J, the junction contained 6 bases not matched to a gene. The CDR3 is CASSPGQGSPGELFF. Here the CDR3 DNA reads TGTGCCAGCAGCCCGGGACAGGGGTCGCCCGGGGAGCTGTTTTTT. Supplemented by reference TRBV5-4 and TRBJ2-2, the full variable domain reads ETGVTQSPTHLIKTRGQQVTLRCSSQSGHNTVSWYQQALGQGPQFIFQYYREEENGRGNFPPRFSGLQFPNYSSELNVNALELDDSALYLCASSPGQGSPGELFFGEGSRLTVL.

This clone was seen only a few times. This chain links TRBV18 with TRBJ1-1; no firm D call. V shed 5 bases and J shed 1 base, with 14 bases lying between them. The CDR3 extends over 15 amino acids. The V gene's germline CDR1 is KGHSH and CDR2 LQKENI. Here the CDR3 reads CASSSQTAANTEAFF. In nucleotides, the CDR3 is TGTGCCAGCTCATCTCAGACGGCGGCGAACACTGAAGCTTTCTTT.

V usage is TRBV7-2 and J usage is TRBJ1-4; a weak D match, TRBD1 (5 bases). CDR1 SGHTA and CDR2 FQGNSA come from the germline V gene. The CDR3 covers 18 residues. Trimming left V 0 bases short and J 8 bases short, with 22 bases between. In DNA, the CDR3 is TGTGCCAGCAGCTTAGCCTTAACCCACACAGGTGGGGTGGAAAAACTGTTTTTT. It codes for CASSLALTHTGGVEKLFF.

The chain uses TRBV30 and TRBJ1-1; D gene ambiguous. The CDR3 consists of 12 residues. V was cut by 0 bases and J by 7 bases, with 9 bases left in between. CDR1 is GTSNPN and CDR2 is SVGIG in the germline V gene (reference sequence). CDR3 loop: CAWSVLEGEAFF. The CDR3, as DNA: TGTGCCTGGAGTGTACTGGAGGGTGAAGCTTTCTTT.

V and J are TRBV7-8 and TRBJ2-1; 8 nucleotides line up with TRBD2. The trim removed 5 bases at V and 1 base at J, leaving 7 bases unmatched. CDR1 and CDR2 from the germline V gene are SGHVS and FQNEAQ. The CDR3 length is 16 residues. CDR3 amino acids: CASSGRGGGSYNEQFF. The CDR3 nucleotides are TGTGCCAGCAGCGGTCGGGGGGGAGGGTCCTACAATGAGCAGTTCTTC.

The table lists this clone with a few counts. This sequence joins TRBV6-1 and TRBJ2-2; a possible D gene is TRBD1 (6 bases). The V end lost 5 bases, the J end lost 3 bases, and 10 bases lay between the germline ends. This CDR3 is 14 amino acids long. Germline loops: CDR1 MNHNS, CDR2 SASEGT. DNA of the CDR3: TGTGCCAGCAGTACAGGGCCGGACACCGGGGAGCTGTTTTTT. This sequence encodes CASSTGPDTGELFF.

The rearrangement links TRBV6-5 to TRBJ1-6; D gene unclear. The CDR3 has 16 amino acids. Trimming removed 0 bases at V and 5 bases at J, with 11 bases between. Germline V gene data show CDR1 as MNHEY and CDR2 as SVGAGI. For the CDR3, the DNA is TGTGCCAGCAGTTACTCTCTCGGAGGGAATAATTCACCCCTCCACTTT. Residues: CASSYSLGGNNSPLHF.

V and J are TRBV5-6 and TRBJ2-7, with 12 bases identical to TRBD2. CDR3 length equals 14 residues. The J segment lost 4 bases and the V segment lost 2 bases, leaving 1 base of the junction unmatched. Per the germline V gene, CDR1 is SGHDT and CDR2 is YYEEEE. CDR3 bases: TGTGCCAGCAGCTTTGGGACTAGCGGGTACGAGCAGTACTTC. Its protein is CASSFGTSGYEQYF.

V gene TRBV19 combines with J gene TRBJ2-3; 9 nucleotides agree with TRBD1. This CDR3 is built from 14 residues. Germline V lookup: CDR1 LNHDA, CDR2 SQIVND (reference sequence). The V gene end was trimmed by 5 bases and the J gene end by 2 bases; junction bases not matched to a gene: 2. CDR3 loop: CASSDRGNTDTQYF. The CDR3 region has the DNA TGTGCCAGTAGTGACAGGGGGAACACAGATACGCAGTATTTT. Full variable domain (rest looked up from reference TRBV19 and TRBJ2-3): DGGITQSPKYLFRKEGQNVTLSCEQNLNHDAMYWYRQDPGQGLRLIYYSQIVNDFQKGDIAEGYSVSREKKESFPLTVTSAQKNPTAFYLCASSDRGNTDTQYFGPGTRLTVL.

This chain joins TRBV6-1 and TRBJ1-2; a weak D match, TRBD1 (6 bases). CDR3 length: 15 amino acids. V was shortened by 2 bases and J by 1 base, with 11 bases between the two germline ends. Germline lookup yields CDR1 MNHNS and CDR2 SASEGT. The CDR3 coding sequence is TGTGCCAGCAGTGAAAACCGGGACAATAACTATGGCTACACCTTC. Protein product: CASSENRDNNYGYTF.

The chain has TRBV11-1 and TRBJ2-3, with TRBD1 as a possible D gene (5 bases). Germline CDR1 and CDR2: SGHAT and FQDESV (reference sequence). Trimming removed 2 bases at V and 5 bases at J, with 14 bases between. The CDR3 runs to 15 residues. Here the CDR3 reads CASSLMEGAGDTQYF. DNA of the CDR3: TGTGCCAGCAGCTTAATGGAAGGGGCAGGAGATACGCAGTATTTT.